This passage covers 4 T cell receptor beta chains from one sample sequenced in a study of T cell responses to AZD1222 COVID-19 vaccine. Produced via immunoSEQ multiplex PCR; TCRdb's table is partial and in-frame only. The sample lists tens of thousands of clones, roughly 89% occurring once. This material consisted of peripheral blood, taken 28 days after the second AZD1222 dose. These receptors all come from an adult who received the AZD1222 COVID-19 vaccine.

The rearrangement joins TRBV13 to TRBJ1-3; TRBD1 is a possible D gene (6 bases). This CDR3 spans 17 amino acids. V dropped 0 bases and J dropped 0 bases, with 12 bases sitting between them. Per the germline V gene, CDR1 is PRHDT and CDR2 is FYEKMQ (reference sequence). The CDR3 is CASSLGTGGYSGNTIYF. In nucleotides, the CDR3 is TGTGCCAGCAGCTTAGGGACAGGCGGGTACTCTGGAAACACCATATATTTT. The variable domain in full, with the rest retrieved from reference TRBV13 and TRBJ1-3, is AAGVIQSPRHLIKEKRETATLKCYPIPRHDTVYWYQQGPGQDPQFLISFYEKMQSDKGSIPDRFSAQQFSDYHSELNMSSLELGDSALYFCASSLGTGGYSGNTIYFGEGSWLTVV.

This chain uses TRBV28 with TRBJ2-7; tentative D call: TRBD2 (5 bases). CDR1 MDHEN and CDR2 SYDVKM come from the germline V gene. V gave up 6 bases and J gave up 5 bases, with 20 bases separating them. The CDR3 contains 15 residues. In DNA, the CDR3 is TGTGCCAGCAGACAACGCGGGTTCGGGGTCCACGAGCAGTACTTC. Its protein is CASRQRGFGVHEQYF.

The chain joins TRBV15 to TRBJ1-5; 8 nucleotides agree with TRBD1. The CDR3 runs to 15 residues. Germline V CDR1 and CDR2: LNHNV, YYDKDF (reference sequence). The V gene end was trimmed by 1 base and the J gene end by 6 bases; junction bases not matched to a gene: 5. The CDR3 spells CATSRVQGASQPQHF. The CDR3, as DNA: TGTGCCACCAGCAGAGTTCAGGGGGCGAGTCAGCCCCAGCATTTT.

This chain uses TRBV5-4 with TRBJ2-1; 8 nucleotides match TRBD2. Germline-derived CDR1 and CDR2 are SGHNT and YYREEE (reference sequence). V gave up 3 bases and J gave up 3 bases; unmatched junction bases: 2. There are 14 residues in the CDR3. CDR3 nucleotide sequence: TGTGCCAGCAGCTCGGGACTAGACTACAATGAGCAGTTCTTC. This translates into CASSSGLDYNEQFF.